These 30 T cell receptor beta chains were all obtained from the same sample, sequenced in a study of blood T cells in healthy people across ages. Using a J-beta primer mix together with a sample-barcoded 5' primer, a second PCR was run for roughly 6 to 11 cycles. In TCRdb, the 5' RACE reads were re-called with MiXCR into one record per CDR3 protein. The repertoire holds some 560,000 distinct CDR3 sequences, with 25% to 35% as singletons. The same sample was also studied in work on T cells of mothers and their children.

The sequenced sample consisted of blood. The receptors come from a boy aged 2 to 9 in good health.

CDR3 protein: CSAQTGSLTGELFF. The CDR3 region has the DNA TGCAGTGCGCAGACAGGGTCGCTCACCGGGGAGCTGTTTTTT. The gene calls are TRBV20-1 and TRBJ2-2, with 7 bases that match TRBD1. V shed 6 bases and J 4 bases; nucleotides not matched to a gene: 8. The CDR3 length is 14 residues. Germline CDR1 and CDR2: DFQATT and SNEGSKA (reference sequence).

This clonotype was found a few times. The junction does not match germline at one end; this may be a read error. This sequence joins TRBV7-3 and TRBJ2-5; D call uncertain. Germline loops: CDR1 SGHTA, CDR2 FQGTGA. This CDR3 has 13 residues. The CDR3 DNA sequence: TGTGCCAACAGCTTATCCCCCTACGGTGAGCAGTACTTC. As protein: CANSLSPYGEQYF.

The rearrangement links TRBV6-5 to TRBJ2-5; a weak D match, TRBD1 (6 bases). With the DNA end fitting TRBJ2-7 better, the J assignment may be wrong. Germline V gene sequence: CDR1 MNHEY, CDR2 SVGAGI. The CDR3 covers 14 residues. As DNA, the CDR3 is TGTGCCAGCAGTTATTCAAGGACAGCCTACGAGCAGTACTTC. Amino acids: CASSYSRTAYEQYF.

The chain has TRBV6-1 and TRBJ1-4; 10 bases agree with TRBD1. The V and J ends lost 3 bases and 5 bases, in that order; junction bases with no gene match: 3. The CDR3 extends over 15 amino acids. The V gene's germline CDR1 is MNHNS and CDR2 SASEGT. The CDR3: CASSDLTGGNEKLFF. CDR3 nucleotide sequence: TGTGCCAGCAGTGACCTGACAGGGGGCAATGAAAAACTGTTTTTT.

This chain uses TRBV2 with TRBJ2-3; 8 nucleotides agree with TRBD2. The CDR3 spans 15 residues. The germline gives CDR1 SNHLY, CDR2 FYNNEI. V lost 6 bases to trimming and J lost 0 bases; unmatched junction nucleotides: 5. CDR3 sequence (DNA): TGTGCCAGCAGACTACTAGCGGCTAGCACAGATACGCAGTATTTT. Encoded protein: CASRLLAASTDTQYF.

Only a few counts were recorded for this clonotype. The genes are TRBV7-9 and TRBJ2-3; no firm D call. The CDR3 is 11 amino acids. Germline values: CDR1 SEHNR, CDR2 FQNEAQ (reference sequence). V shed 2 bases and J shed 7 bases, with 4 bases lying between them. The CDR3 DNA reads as TGTGCCAGCAGCTTACTAAATACGCAGTATTTT. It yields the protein CASSLLNTQYF.

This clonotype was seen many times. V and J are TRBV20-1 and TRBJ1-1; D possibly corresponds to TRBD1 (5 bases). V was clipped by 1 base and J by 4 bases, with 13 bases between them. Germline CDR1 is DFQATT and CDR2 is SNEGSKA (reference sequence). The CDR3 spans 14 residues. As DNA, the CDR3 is TGCAGTGCTAGAGTTTTGGGGGAACTCACTGAAGCTTTCTTT. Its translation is CSARVLGELTEAFF.

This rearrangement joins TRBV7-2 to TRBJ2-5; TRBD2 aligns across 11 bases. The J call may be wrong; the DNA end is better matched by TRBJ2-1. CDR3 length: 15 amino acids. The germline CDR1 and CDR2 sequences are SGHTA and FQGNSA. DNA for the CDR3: TGTGCCAGCAGCCCCTTAGCGGGAGGGAGAGATGAGCAGTTCTTC. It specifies CASSPLAGGRDEQFF.

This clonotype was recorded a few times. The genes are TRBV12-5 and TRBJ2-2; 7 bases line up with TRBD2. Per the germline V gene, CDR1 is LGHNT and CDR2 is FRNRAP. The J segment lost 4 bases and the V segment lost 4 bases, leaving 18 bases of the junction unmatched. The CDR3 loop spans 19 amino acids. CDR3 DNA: TGTGCTAGTGGTTCAACCGTAGAGTGGCGGGGGACTATCACCGGGGAGCTGTTTTTT. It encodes CASGSTVEWRGTITGELFF.

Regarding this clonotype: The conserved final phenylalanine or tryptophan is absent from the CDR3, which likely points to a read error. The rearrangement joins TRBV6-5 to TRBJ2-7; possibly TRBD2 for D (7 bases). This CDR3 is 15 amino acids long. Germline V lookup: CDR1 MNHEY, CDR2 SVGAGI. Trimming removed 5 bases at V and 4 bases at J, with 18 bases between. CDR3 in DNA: TGTGCCAGCAGTACTGGGGGGGCCGCGGTTTACGAGCAGTACCTC. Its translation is CASSTGGAAVYEQYL.

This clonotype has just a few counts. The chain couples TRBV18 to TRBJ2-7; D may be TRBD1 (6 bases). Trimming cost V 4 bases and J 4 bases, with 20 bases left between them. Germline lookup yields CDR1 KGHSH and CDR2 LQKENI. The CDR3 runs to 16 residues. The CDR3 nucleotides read TGTGCCAGCTCACACCCATTGGGGGCAGGGGTGTACGAGCAGTACTTC. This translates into CASSHPLGAGVYEQYF. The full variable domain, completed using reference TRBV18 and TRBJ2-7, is NAGVMQNPRHLVRRRGQEARLRCSPMKGHSHVYWYRQLPEEGLKFMVYLQKENIIDESGMPKERFSAEFPKEGPSILRIQQVVRGDSAAYFCASSHPLGAGVYEQYFGPGTRLTVT.

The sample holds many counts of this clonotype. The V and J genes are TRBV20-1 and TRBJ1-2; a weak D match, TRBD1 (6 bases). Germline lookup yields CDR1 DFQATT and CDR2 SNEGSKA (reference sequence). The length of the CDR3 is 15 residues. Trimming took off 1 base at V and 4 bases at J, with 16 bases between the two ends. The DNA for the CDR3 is TGCAGTGCTAGAGCCCACGGGGTCAGGGGCTATGGCTACACCTTC. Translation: CSARAHGVRGYGYTF.

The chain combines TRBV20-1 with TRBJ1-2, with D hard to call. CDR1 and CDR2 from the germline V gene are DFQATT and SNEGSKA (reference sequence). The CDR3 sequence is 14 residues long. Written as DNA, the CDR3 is TGCAGCGGGCCACCCAAGAAGAGTAACTATGGCTACACCTTC. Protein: CSGPPKKSNYGYTF.

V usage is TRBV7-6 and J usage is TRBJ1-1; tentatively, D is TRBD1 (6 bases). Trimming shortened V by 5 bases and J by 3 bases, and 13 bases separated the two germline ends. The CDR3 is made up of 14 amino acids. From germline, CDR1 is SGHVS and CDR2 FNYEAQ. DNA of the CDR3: TGTGCCAGCAGCCCAGGGGACGGGGACACTGAAGCTTTCTTT. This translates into CASSPGDGDTEAFF.

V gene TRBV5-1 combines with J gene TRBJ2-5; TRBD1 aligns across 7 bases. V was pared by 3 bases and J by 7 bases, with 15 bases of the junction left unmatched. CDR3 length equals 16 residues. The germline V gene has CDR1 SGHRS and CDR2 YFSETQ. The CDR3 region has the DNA TGCGCCAGCAGCTCACCTAAAGGACAGGCACTAGGGACCCAGTACTTC. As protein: CASSSPKGQALGTQYF.

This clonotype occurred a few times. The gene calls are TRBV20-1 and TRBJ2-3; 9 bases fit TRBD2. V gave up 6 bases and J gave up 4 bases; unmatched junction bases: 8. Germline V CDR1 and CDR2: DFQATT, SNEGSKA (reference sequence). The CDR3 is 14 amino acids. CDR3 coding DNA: TGCAGTGCCCCGAGGGGCGGGGGGGCAGATACGCAGTATTTT. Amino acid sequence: CSAPRGGGADTQYF.

In nucleotides, the CDR3 is TGTGCCAGTAGTATCTTGGCGGGTCAACAGTACTTC. As protein: CASSILAGQQYF. The chain combines TRBV19 with TRBJ2-5, with D tentatively TRBD2 (5 bases). Per germline, CDR1 LNHDA and CDR2 SQIVND (reference sequence). The CDR3 is made up of 12 amino acids. V was shortened by 3 bases and J by 11 bases, with 13 bases between the two germline ends.

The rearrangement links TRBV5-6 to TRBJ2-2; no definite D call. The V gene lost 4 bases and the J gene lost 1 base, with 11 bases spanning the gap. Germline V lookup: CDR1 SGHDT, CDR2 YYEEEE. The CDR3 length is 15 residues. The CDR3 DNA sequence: TGTGCCAGCAGCCCGGACGGTATGAACACCGGGGAGCTGTTTTTT. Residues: CASSPDGMNTGELFF.

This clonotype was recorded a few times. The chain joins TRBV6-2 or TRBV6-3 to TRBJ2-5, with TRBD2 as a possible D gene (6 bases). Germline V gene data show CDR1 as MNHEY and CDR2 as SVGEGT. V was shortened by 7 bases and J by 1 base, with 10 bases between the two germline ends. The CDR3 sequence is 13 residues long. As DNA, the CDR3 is TGTGCCAGCAAAGGTAGCGGCCAAGAGACCCAGTACTTC. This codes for CASKGSGQETQYF.

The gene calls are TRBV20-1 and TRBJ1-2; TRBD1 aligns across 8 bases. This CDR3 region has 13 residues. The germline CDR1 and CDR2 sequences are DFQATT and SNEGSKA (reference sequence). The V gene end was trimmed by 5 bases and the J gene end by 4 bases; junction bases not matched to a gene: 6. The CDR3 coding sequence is TGCAGTGCTGCGCAGGGGGCAAGCTATGGCTACACCTTC. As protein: CSAAQGASYGYTF.

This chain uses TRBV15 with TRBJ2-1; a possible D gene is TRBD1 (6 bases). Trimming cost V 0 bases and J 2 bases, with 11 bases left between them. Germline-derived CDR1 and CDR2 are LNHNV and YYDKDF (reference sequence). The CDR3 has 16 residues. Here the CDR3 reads CATSREGRGAYNEQFF. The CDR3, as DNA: TGTGCCACCAGCAGAGAAGGCAGGGGAGCCTACAATGAGCAGTTCTTC.

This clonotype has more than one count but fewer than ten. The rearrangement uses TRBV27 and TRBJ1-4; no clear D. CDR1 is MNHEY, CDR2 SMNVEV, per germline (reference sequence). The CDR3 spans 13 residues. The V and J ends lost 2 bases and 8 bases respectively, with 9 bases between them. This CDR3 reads CASSLVRLEKLFF. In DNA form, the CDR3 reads TGTGCCAGCAGTTTAGTCCGTTTAGAAAAACTGTTTTTT.

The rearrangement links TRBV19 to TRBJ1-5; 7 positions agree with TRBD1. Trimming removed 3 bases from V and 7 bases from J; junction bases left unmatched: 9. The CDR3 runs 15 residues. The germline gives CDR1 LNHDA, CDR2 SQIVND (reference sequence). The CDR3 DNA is TGTGCCAGTAGTATGTCCCACAGGGGCAGGCAGCCCCAGCATTTT. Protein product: CASSMSHRGRQPQHF.

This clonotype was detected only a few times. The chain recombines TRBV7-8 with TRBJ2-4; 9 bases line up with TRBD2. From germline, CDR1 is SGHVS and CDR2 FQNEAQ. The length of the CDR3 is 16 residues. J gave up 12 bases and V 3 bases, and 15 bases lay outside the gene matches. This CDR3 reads CASSFQTAGGRGSQYF. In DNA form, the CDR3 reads TGTGCCAGCAGCTTCCAAACGGCGGGAGGGAGGGGGTCTCAGTACTTC. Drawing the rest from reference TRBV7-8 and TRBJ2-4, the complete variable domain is GAGVSQSPRYKVAKRGQDVALRCDPISGHVSLFWYQQALGQGPEFLTYFQNEAQLDKSGLPSDRFFAERPEGSVSTLKIQRTQQEDSAVYLCASSFQTAGGRGSQYFGAGTRLSVL.

The CDR3 DNA reads as TGTGCCTGGAATGGACTAGCGGAGTCCTACAATGAGCAGTTCTTC. Translated: CAWNGLAESYNEQFF. The V call is TRBV30, the J call TRBJ2-5, with TRBD2 matching 10 bases. The J call is uncertain, as TRBJ2-1 better fits the DNA end. The germline V gene has CDR1 GTSNPN and CDR2 SVGIG (reference sequence). CDR3 length equals 15 residues.

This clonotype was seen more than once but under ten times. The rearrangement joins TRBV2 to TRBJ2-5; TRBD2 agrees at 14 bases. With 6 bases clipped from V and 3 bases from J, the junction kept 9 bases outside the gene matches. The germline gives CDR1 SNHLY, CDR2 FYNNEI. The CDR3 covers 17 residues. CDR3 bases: TGTGCCAGCAGCGCTCCTTGGACTAGCGGGGGGAAAGAGACCCAGTACTTC. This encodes CASSAPWTSGGKETQYF.

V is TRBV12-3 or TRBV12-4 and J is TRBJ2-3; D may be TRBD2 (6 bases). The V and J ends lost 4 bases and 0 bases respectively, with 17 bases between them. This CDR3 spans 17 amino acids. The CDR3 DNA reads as TGTGCCAGCAGTTCTGGGTGGATGGGGGGTAGCACAGATACGCAGTATTTT. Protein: CASSSGWMGGSTDTQYF.

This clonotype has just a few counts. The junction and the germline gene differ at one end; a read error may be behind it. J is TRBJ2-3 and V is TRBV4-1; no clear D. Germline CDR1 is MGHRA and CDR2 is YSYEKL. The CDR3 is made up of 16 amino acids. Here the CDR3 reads CASSQGATSRPDTQYF. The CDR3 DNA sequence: TGCGCCAGCAGCCAAGGGGCGACCAGTAGGCCAGATACACAGTATTTT.

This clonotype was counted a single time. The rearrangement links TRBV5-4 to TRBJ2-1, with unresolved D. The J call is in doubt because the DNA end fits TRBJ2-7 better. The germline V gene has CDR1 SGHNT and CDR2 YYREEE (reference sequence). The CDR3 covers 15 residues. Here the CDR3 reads CASSPLPLNSYEQYF. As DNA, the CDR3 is TGTGCCAGCAGCCCCCTGCCCCTAAACTCCTACGAGCAGTACTTC.

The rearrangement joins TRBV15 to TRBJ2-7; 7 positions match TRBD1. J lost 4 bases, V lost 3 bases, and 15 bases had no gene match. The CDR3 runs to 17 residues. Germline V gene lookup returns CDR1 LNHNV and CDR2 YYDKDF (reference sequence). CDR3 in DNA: TGTGCCACCAGCAGCCCCTTGGGGGACAGAGACATTTACGAGCAGTACTTC. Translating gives CATSSPLGDRDIYEQYF. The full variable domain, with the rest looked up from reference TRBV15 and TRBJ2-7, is DAMVIQNPRYQVTQFGKPVTLSCSQTLNHNVMYWYQQKSSQAPKLLFHYYDKDFNNEADTPDNFQSRRPNTSFCFLDIRSPGLGDTAMYLCATSSPLGDRDIYEQYFGPGTRLTVT.